This T cell receptor (beta chain) appears in the sequencing data of a study of T cells in Graves' hyperthyroidism and ophthalmopathy (dated by TCRdb to the late 2010s). Some background on the complete study: Peripheral blood was collected at initial diagnosis, before any treatment. A discovery cohort of about a hundred patients, about 40 with Graves' ophthalmopathy and 55 to 60 with stable Graves' hyperthyroidism, was used to find distinguishing TCR V-J signatures. Prospective prediction of ophthalmopathy was tested in an independent validation cohort of 18 to 20 hyperthyroidism patients and 15 to 17 patients who later progressed to ophthalmopathy. The approximately 98 discovery patients were randomly divided into training and test sets at a 7:3 ratio. In addition, the study compared T-cell repertoires in thyroid tissue and in blood from over 5 Graves' hyperthyroidism patients. After sampling, hyperthyroidism patients received methimazole starting at 30 mg daily, and ophthalmopathy patients received high-dose intravenous methylprednisolone. According to the paper, TCR Vbeta CDR3 sequencing was carried out on some 130 peripheral blood samples, which came from about 45 ophthalmopathy, about 75 hyperthyroidism and roughly 17 progressor patients.

General findings and caveats noted by the study authors: Blood samples also contained most of the expanded thyroid clonotypes (frequency above 0.001), which suggests that blood repertoires may reflect thyroid immune responses. In validation, the model predicted progression to ophthalmopathy a median of about 6.5 months before onset, with over 60% sensitivity and 72.22% specificity. Ophthalmopathy was separated from stable hyperthyroidism by a 13 V-J signature model, with 85% to 90% sensitivity and roughly 81% specificity obtained in cross-validation and 80%/75% obtained in testing. Sample size was not statistically predetermined, and investigators were not blinded to group allocation.

Ten or more counts support this clonotype. The antigen it recognizes is unknown. Base-call qualities are not available, and no considerably larger clone is one nucleotide away. The TCR beta CDR3 regions were amplified from RNA transcripts. The TCR CDR3 was subjected to a first round of RT-PCR using the HTBI primer set and the Qiagen OneStep RT-PCR kit. Libraries were constructed in a second round of multiplex PCR, after which size selection and purification were performed. The libraries were sequenced on an Illumina HiSeq2000 using paired-end 100 bp reads. The study's processing was this. SOAPnuke was used to process the raw data, throwing out any read that contained adapters or uncalled bases, had a mean Phred below 15, or lacked an exact constant-primer or identifier match. COPE v1.2.5 was used to merge the high-quality paired reads, and each unique nucleotide sequence was defined as a clonotype. Clonotypes were aligned to IMGT TRBV, TRBD and TRBJ reference segments using MiTCR v1.1. Analysis was restricted to V-J combinations with a frequency above 0.0001, which covered roughly 99% of repertoires. The TCS score was defined as the ratio of F50 (clonal expansion) to E x V (chaos), calculated using BLOSUM62-based TCRdist between CDR3 peptides within each V-J. Welch's t-statistics and random forest reduced around 550 V-J features to roughly 13, which were used in a naive Bayes classifier (R e1071). TCRdb reran the public reads through fastp at Q25 and MiXCR, keeping productive beta chains. Rows matching on CDR3 protein sequence are summarized as one entry with the most common DNA and genes. TCRdb, not the original authors, processed these V and J calls. A total of around 400,000 distinct CDR3 sequences appear in this sample, around 25% of them only once. The ten largest clones add up to about 73% of the sample.

A patient counted as having stable Graves' hyperthyroidism if no progression to ophthalmopathy occurred over 18 months of follow-up. Hyperthyroidism patients were newly diagnosed, with disease duration under 2 months, and aged 18 to 65 years. Exclusion was applied to patients with uncontrolled infections, other autoimmune diseases, pregnancy or lactation. Clinical symptoms, serum thyroxine and TRAb, thyroid ultrasound, and orbital computed tomography formed the basis for the diagnoses. Ficoll-Paque density gradient centrifugation was used to isolate PBMCs from approximately 10 ml of fresh peripheral blood. Total RNA was extracted using Trizol reagent, and RNA quality was assessed on an Agilent 2100 Bioanalyzer. Its CDR3 holds 13 amino acids, cysteine through phenylalanine. Only CDR3 DNA is held: 39 bases, read in frame from base 1. The junction carries 13 bases between V and J, which are trimmed by 5 bases and 6 bases respectively. Looking up the germline V gene (reference sequence) yields CDR1 MNHEY and CDR2 SMNVEV.

The sequenced sample consisted of blood. This receptor was obtained from a man aged 45-60 years with Graves' hyperthyroidism. This chain joins TRBV27 to TRBJ1-1; perhaps TRBD1 is the D gene, with 5 bases matching. CDR3 sequence: CASSTDSMAEAFF. The DNA sequence is given as TGTGCCAGCAGTACCGACAGCATGGCTGAAGCTTTCTTT.